The source of this T cell receptor beta chain is a study of regulatory T cells in long-lasting Graves disease. General study results and limits: Persistent Graves' patients showed less TCR diversity than newly diagnosed patients showed.

The CDR3 sequence is 16 residues long. The V gene's germline CDR1 is MNHEY and CDR2 SMNVEV (reference sequence). Trimming cost V 4 bases and J 11 bases; bases outside gene matches: 11. Time point here: newly diagnosed GD, antithyroid drugs for less than 3 months. From RNA extracted from PBMCs, the TCR library was made. The authors drew patients from an endocrinology department in Xi'an, China. To make TCR beta libraries, researchers used iRepertoire HTBI primers and Arm-PCR of CDR3 regions. TCRdb recomputed calls from the multiplex PCR reads with MiXCR, one row per CDR3 protein. The repertoire holds about 520,000 distinct CDR3 sequences, with 12% as singletons. This clonotype was recorded at least ten times. Its antigen is unidentified. These data were also filed under a second study, of T cells in Graves' hyperthyroidism and ophthalmopathy. That source notes: Primed by the HTBI set, a first-round RT-PCR was run on the TCR CDR3. Separating ophthalmopathy from stable hyperthyroidism was achieved by a 13 V-J model.

This TCR derives from a woman in her twenties or thirties with Graves disease. The sample in question was peripheral blood mononuclear cells (PBMCs), obtained at new diagnosis, from a patient treated with antithyroid drugs. The J gene is TRBJ2-2, the V gene TRBV27; TRBD2 aligns across 12 bases. CDR3 sequence: CASSSSGLAGYNELFF. CDR3 coding DNA: TGTGCCAGCAGTTCATCAGGACTAGCGGGATATAATGAGCTGTTTTTT.